Listed here is a single TCR beta chain. What it recognizes is unknown. This CDR3 is also generated by other DNA sequences in the sample. TCRdb's copy holds only in-frame clones and misses some; the assay was immunoSEQ multiplex PCR. The sample yields about 960,000 clones, approximately 76% seen once. The data derive from a study of shared clonotypes between healthy human individuals. Whole-study results and caveats: The sole specimen, blood, was sampled, and tissue repertoires likely differ.

The CD4+ fraction was divided into a CD45RA+ naive subset and a CD45RA-negative memory subset. Germline V CDR1 and CDR2: SGHAT, FQNNGV. This CDR3 has 16 residues. J lost 1 base, V lost 3 bases, and 4 bases had no gene match. The origin of this receptor is a man between 18 and 29 years old in good health. The V and J genes are TRBV11-2 and TRBJ2-3, with 10 bases aligning to TRBD2. The material sequenced was memory CD4+ T cells sorted from blood. Subset: CD45RA-negative fraction. CDR3 DNA: TGTGCCAGCAGCTTCCTAGCGGGAGCTGGCACAGATACGCAGTATTTT. Amino acid sequence: CASSFLAGAGTDTQYF.